Detailed here is one T cell receptor (beta chain). This record comes from a study of blood T cell repertoires in COVID-19. On the study more broadly: COVID-19 samples, acute and convalescent, were from the United States, Italy and Spain. The cDNA or gDNA used as material had been derived from T cells, B-cell-depleted T cells, or PBMCs.

This CDR3 comprises 15 residues. CDR1 is SGHNT, CDR2 YYREEE, per germline (reference sequence). V was clipped by 1 base and J by 3 bases; unmatched bases: 5. As handled by the study authors: Estimated nucleated cell counts came from reference gene primer amplification. Sequencing was performed with immunoSEQ multiplex PCR; in TCRdb, only in-frame clones are kept and a portion is missing. D and trimming come from the DNA, and the V and J calls and clone size come from that table. The sample includes tens of thousands of clones, roughly nine tenths of them seen just once. This chain connects TRBV5-4 to TRBJ1-1; the match to TRBD1 covers 8 bases. Sequencing was carried out using peripheral blood. The TCR was taken from a man aged 55 to 70 with active COVID-19. The CDR3 DNA is TGTGCCAGCAGCTTGTCAGGGGGCGCGTACACTGAAGCTTTCTTT. Translation gives CASSLSGGAYTEAFF.